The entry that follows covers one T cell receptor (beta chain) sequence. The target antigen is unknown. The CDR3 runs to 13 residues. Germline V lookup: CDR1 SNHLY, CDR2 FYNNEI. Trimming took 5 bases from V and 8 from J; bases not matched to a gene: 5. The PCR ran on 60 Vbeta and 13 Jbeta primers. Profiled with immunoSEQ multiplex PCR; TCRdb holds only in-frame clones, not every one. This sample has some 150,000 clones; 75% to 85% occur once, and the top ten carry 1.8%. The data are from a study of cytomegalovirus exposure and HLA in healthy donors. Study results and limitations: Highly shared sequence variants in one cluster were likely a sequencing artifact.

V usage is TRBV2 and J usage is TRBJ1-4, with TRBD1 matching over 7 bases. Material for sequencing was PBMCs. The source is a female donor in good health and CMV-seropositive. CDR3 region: CASSRDREEKLFF. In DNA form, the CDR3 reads TGTGCCAGCAGTCGGGACAGAGAAGAAAAACTGTTTTTT.